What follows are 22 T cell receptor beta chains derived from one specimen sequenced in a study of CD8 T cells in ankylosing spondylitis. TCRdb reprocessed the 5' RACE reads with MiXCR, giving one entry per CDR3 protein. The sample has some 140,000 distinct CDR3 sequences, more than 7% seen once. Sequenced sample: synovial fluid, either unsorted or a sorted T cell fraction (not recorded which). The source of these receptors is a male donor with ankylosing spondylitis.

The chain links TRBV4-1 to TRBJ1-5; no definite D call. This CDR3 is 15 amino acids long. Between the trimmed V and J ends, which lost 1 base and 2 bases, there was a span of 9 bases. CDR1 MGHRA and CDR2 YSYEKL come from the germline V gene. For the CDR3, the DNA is TGCGCCAGCAGCCAAGCATACGGAGGCAATCAGCCCCAGCATTTT. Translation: CASSQAYGGNQPQHF.

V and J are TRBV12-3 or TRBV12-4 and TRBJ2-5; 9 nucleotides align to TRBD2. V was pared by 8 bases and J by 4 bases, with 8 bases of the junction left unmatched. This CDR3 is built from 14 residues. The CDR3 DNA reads TGTGCCAGCGGAATAGCGGGAGTCAGAGAGACCCAGTACTTC. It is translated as CASGIAGVRETQYF.

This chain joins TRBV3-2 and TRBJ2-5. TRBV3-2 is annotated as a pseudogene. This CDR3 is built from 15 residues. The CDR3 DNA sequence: TGTGCCACCTGCCAAGGACGGGGTGGAGTAGAGACCCAGTACTTC. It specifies CATCQGRGGVETQYF.

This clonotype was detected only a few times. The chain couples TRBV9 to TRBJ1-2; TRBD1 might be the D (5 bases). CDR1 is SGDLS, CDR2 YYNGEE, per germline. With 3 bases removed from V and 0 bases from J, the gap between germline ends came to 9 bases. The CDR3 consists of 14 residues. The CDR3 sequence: CASSAGTANYGYTF. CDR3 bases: TGTGCCAGCAGCGCCGGGACCGCTAACTATGGCTACACCTTC.

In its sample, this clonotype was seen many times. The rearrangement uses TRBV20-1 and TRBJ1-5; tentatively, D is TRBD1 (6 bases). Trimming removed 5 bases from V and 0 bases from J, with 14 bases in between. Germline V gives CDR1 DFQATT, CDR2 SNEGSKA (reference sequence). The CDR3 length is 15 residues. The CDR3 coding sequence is TGCAGTGCTGCACAGGGATGGTATAGCAATCAGCCCCAGCATTTT. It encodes CSAAQGWYSNQPQHF.

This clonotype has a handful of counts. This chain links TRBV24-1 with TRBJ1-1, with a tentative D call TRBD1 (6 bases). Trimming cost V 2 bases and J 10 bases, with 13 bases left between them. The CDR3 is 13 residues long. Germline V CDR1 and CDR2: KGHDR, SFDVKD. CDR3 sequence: CATSDSRQVRAFF. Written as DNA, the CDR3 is TGTGCCACCAGTGATTCCCGACAGGTTCGAGCTTTCTTT.

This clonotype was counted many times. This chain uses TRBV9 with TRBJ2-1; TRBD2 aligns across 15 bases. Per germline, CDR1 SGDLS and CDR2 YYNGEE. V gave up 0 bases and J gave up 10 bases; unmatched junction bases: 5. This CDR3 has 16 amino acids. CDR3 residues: CASSVAGGLAGGEQFF. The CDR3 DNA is TGTGCCAGCAGCGTAGCTGGGGGACTAGCGGGAGGAGAGCAGTTCTTC. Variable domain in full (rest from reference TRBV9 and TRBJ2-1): DSGVTQTPKHLITATGQRVTLRCSPRSGDLSVYWYQQSLDQGLQFLIQYYNGEERAKGNILERFSAQQFPDLHSELNLSSLELGDSALYFCASSVAGGLAGGEQFFGPGTRLTVL.

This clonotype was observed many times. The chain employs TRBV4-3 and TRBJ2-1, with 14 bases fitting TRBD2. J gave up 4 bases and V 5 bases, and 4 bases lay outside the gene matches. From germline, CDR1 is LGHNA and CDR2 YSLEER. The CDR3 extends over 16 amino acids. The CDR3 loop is CASSSTSGRGYNEQFF. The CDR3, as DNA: TGCGCCAGCAGCTCGACTAGCGGGAGGGGGTACAATGAGCAGTTCTTC.

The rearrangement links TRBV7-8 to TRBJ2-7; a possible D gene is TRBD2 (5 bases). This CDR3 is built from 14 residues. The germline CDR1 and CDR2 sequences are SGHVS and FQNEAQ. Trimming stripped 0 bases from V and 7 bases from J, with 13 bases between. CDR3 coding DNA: TGTGCCAGCAGCTTAGCAAGCGGCCCTACAGAGCAGTACTTC. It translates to CASSLASGPTEQYF.

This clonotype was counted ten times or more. CDR3 residues: CASSFGTGSGYTF. DNA for the CDR3: TGTGCCAGCAGCTTCGGGACAGGCAGCGGCTACACCTTC. This chain links TRBV7-2 with TRBJ1-2; 8 bases map to TRBD1. Germline values: CDR1 SGHTA, CDR2 FQGNSA. The V segment lost 3 bases and the J segment 8 bases; nucleotides outside the gene matches: 5. The CDR3 covers 13 residues.

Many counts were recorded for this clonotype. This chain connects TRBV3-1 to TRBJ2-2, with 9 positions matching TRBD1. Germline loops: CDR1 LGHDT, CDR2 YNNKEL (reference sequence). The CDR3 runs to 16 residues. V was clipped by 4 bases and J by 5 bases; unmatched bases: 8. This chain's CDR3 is CASSPIQGQGTGELFF. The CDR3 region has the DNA TGTGCCAGCAGCCCTATACAGGGACAGGGAACCGGGGAGCTGTTTTTT.

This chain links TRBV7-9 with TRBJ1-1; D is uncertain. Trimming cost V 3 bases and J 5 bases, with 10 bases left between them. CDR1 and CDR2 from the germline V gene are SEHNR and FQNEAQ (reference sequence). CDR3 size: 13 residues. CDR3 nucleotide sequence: TGTGCCAGCAGCTTCGAGAGGAAGACTGAAGCTTTCTTT. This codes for CASSFERKTEAFF. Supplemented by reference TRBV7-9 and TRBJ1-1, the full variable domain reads DTGVSQNPRHKITKRGQNVTFRCDPISEHNRLYWYRQTLGQGPEFLTYFQNEAQLEKSRLLSDRFSAERPKGSFSTLEIQRTEQGDSAMYLCASSFERKTEAFFGQGTRLTVV.

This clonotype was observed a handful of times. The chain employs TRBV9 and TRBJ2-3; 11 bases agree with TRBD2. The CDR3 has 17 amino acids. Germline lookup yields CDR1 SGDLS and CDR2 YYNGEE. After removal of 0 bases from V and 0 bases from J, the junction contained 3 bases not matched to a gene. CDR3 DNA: TGTGCCAGCAGCGTAGGGCTAGCGGGAGGAAGCACAGATACGCAGTATTTT. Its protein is CASSVGLAGGSTDTQYF.

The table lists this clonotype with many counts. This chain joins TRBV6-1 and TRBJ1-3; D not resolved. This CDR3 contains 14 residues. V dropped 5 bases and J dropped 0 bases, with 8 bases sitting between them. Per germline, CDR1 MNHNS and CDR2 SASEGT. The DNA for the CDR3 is TGTGCCAGCAGTCCGACCGTCTCTGGAAACACCATATATTTT. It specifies CASSPTVSGNTIYF.

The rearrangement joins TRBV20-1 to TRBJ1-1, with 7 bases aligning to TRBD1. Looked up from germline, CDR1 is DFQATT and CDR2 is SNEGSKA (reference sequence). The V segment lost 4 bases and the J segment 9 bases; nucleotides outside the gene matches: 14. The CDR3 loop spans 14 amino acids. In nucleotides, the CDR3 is TGCAGTGCTATAGACAGACAGGGAGGGAGTCAAGCTTTCTTT. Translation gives CSAIDRQGGSQAFF.

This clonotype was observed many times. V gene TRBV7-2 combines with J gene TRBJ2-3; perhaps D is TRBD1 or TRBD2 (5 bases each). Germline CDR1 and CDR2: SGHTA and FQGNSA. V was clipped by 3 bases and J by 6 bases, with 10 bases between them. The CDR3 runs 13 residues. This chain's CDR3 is CASSLRGGDTQYF. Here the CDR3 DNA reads TGTGCCAGCAGCTTGAGGGGTGGCGATACGCAGTATTTT.

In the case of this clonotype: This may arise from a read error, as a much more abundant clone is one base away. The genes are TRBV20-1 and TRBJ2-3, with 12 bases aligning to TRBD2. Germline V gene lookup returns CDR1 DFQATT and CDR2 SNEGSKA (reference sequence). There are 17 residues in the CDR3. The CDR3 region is CCAINLGLAGPTDTQYF. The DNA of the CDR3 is TGCTGTGCTATTAACCTTGGACTAGCGGGACCCACAGATACGCAGTATTTT.

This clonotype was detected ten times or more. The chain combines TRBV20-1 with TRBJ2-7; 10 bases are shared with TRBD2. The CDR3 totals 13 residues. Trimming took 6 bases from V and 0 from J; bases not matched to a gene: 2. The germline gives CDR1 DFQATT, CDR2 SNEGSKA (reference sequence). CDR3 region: CSATSGISYEQYF. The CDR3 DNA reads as TGCAGTGCCACTAGCGGGATCTCCTACGAGCAGTACTTC.

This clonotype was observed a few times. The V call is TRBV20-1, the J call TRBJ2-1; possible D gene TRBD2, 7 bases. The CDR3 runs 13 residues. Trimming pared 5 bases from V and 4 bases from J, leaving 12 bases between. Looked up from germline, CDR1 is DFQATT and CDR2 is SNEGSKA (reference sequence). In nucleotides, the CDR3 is TGCAGTGCTGGGGGGGCAGGGTACAATGAGCAGTTCTTC. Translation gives CSAGGAGYNEQFF.

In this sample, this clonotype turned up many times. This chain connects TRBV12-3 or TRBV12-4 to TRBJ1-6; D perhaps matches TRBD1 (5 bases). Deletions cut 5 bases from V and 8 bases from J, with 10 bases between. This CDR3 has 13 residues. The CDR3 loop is CASSPQQDSPLHF. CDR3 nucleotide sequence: TGTGCCAGCAGTCCCCAACAGGATTCACCCCTCCACTTT.

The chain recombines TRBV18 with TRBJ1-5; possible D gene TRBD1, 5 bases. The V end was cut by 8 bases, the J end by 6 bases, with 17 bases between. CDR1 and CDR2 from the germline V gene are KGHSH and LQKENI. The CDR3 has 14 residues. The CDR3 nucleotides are TGTGCCAGCGTTCACGATCGGGGCGGTCAGCCCCAGCATTTT. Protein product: CASVHDRGGQPQHF.

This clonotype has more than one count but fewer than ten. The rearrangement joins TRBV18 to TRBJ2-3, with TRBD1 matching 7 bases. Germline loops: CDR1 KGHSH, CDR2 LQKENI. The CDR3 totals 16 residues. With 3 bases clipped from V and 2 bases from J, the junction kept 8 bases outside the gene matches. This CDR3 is CASSPIGQDLTDTQYF. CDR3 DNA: TGTGCCAGCTCACCGATCGGACAGGACCTCACAGATACGCAGTATTTT. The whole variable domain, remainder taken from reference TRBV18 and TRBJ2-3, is NAGVMQNPRHLVRRRGQEARLRCSPMKGHSHVYWYRQLPEEGLKFMVYLQKENIIDESGMPKERFSAEFPKEGPSILRIQQVVRGDSAAYFCASSPIGQDLTDTQYFGPGTRLTVL.